The 9 T cell receptor beta chains below were found in one sample sequenced in a study of identical twins. TCRdb independently ran MiXCR on the 5' RACE reads; one entry per CDR3 protein. The sample includes about 500,000 distinct CDR3 sequences, roughly an eighth of them seen just once. This same sample was also part of a study on yellow fever vaccine responses in identical twins.

The sequenced sample consisted of CD4+ T cells sorted from blood. These receptor sequences come from a woman aged 18-35 years in good health.

The chain carries TRBV6-5 and TRBJ2-5; 9 positions agree with TRBD1. V lost 6 bases, J lost 10 bases, and 6 bases stayed unmatched. The CDR3 is 12 amino acids. Germline V gene data show CDR1 as MNHEY and CDR2 as SVGAGI. This CDR3 is CASRRTGANQYF. CDR3 nucleotides: TGTGCCAGCAGACGGACAGGGGCGAACCAGTACTTC.

This chain uses TRBV2 with TRBJ1-5; D is ambiguous. CDR3 size: 13 residues. V lost 8 bases to trimming and J lost 6 bases, with 14 bases between them. Germline CDR1 is SNHLY and CDR2 is FYNNEI. The CDR3 is CASRRNRSQPQHF. CDR3 in DNA: TGTGCCAGCCGGCGCAACCGGAGTCAGCCCCAGCATTTT.

The chain is built from TRBV4-3 and TRBJ2-1; possibly TRBD1 or TRBD2 for D (5 bases each). Germline V gene data show CDR1 as LGHNA and CDR2 as YSLEER. Trimming left V 0 bases short and J 8 bases short, with 14 bases between. The CDR3 runs to 15 residues. The CDR3 region is CASSQEGIEGHEQFF. The CDR3 DNA is TGCGCCAGCAGCCAAGAGGGGATAGAGGGGCATGAGCAGTTCTTC.

This clonotype was counted many times. The rearrangement joins TRBV6-2 or TRBV6-3 to TRBJ2-1; 11 bases fit TRBD2. V trimming: 4 bases; J trimming: 2 bases; junction bases outside the gene matches: 7. Germline V CDR1 and CDR2: MNHEY, SVGEGT. The CDR3 is 17 residues long. The chain's CDR3 is CASSSTSGINTYNEQFF. The CDR3 nucleotides read TGTGCCAGCAGTTCGACTAGCGGGATTAACACCTACAATGAGCAGTTCTTC.

This clonotype was picked up a small number of times. This chain uses TRBV20-1 with TRBJ2-5, with D perhaps TRBD1 or TRBD2 (5 bases each). Trimming shortened V by 0 bases and J by 6 bases, and 14 bases separated the two germline ends. The CDR3 is made up of 14 amino acids. Germline CDR1 and CDR2: DFQATT and SNEGSKA (reference sequence). The DNA of the CDR3 is TGCAGTGCTAGAGATAGGGACCGGTGGCAGACCCAGTACTTC. It specifies CSARDRDRWQTQYF.

This clonotype was recorded a few times. The CDR3 loop is CASSNGQGVTADTQYF. CDR3 bases: TGTGCCAGCAGCAACGGACAGGGGGTAACCGCAGATACGCAGTATTTT. The rearrangement joins TRBV7-2 to TRBJ2-3, with TRBD1 matching 10 bases. V was clipped by 5 bases and J by 4 bases; unmatched bases: 9. This CDR3 comprises 16 residues. Germline V gives CDR1 SGHTA, CDR2 FQGNSA.

This clonotype was observed many times. This sequence joins TRBV4-1 and TRBJ2-7; D remains unclear. Germline V gives CDR1 MGHRA, CDR2 YSYEKL. This CDR3 has 14 residues. Trimming pared 1 base from V and 2 bases from J, leaving 9 bases between. CDR3 DNA: TGCGCCAGCAGCCAAGGTTCTCAGACCTACGAGCAGTACTTC. As protein: CASSQGSQTYEQYF.

There are a few counts of this clonotype. The V gene is TRBV10-1, the J gene TRBJ2-7, with 8 bases fitting TRBD2. Germline values: CDR1 WNHNN, CDR2 SYGVQD (reference sequence). The CDR3 totals 15 residues. V lost 3 bases to trimming and J lost 1 base; unmatched junction nucleotides: 5. The CDR3 DNA follows: TGCGCCAGCAGTGAAACTAGCGGAGAGTCCTACGAGCAGTACTTC. Its translation is CASSETSGESYEQYF.

V is TRBV5-1 and J is TRBJ2-1; TRBD2 aligns across 11 bases. CDR1 and CDR2 from the germline V gene are SGHRS and YFSETQ. This CDR3 has 17 residues. Trimming took 4 bases from V and 7 from J; bases not matched to a gene: 13. In DNA form, the CDR3 reads TGCGCCAGCAGCCCCGACAGCCTAGCGGGAGGTACTAATGAGCAGTTCTTC. It is translated as CASSPDSLAGGTNEQFF. Using reference TRBV5-1 and TRBJ2-1 for the parts outside the CDR3, the full variable domain is KAGVTQTPRYLIKTRGQQVTLSCSPISGHRSVSWYQQTPGQGLQFLFEYFSETQRNKGNFPGRFSGRQFSNSRSEMNVSTLELGDSALYLCASSPDSLAGGTNEQFFGPGTRLTVL.